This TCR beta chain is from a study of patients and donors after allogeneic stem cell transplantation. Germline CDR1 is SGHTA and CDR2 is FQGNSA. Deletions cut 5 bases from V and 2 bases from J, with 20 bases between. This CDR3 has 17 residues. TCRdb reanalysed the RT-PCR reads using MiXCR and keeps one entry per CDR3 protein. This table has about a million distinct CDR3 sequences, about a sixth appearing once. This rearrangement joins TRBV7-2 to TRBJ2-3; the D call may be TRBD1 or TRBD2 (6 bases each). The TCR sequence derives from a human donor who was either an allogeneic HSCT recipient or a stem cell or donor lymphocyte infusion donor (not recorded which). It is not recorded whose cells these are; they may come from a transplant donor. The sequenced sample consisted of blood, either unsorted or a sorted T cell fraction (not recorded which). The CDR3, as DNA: TGTGCCAGCAGCCCTACCCCCGGGGGCGACGCCACAGATACGCAGTATTTT. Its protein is CASSPTPGGDATDTQYF.